One sample yielded the 32 T cell receptor beta chains listed below, sequenced in a study of CD8 T cells in ankylosing spondylitis. Study observations and caveats: For ankylosing spondylitis blood, a TCR beta motif of 7 to 9 highly homologous variants appeared characteristic.

Their specific antigens are unknown. TCRdb passed the 5' RACE reads through MiXCR, listing each CDR3 protein once. The table records more than 500,000 distinct CDR3 sequences, about 5.7% of them present only once. Sequenced sample: blood, either unsorted or a sorted T cell fraction (not recorded which). Source of these receptors: a male donor with ankylosing spondylitis.

This clonotype appeared many times. The gene calls are TRBV4-2 and TRBJ2-4; D gene uncertain. This CDR3 is built from 15 residues. Trimming took off 5 bases at V and 5 bases at J, with 16 bases between the two ends. Germline CDR1 reads LGHNA; CDR2 reads YNFKEQ. The CDR3 region has the DNA TGTGCCAGCAGCGAACCGGACGGGTTCGAAAACATTCAGTACTTC. Translated, it gives CASSEPDGFENIQYF.

This clonotype was detected many times. The chain carries TRBV5-1 and TRBJ2-5, with 11 bases lining up with TRBD2. With V trimmed by 5 bases and J by 4 bases, 10 bases remained unmatched. The CDR3 totals 16 residues. The germline V gene has CDR1 SGHRS and CDR2 YFSETQ. The CDR3 sequence: CASREGGLAGGETQYF. CDR3 sequence (DNA): TGCGCCAGCAGAGAAGGTGGCCTAGCGGGGGGAGAGACCCAGTACTTC.

The V gene is TRBV7-9, the J gene TRBJ2-1; a possible D gene is TRBD1 (6 bases). Trimming left V 1 base short and J 7 bases short, with 8 bases between. Per germline, CDR1 SEHNR and CDR2 FQNEAQ (reference sequence). The CDR3 has 13 residues. DNA for the CDR3: TGTGCCAGCAGCTTAGATCAGGGGAATGAGCAGTTCTTC. This translates into CASSLDQGNEQFF.

This clonotype was picked up many times. The chain recombines TRBV4-1 with TRBJ1-2, with 9 bases matching TRBD1. Per the germline V gene, CDR1 is MGHRA and CDR2 is YSYEKL. V dropped 2 bases and J dropped 4; count of bases not matched to a gene: 5. The CDR3 has 15 residues. The CDR3 DNA is TGCGCCAGCAGCCAACCCGGGACAGGGACCTATGGCTACACCTTC. This encodes CASSQPGTGTYGYTF.

This clonotype came up a few times. This chain joins TRBV20-1 and TRBJ2-1, with D perhaps assigned TRBD1 or TRBD2 (7 bases each). The length of the CDR3 is 16 residues. Trimming removed 3 bases from V and 0 bases from J, with 15 bases in between. The germline V gene has CDR1 DFQATT and CDR2 SNEGSKA (reference sequence). The CDR3 protein is CSARGGTASSYNEQFF. In DNA form, the CDR3 reads TGCAGTGCTAGGGGAGGGACAGCTAGCTCCTACAATGAGCAGTTCTTC.

This clonotype came up many times. The chain recombines TRBV29-1 with TRBJ2-5; a weak D match, TRBD2 (6 bases). CDR1 is SQVTM, CDR2 ANQGSEA, per germline. The CDR3 length is 12 residues. V gave up 8 bases and J gave up 6 bases, with 16 bases separating them. CDR3: CSCLGGRKTQYF. The CDR3 nucleotides read TGCAGCTGCCTTGGGGGGAGAAAGACCCAGTACTTC.

This clonotype was picked up many times. The J gene is TRBJ2-7, the V gene TRBV29-1; maybe TRBD2 (6 bases). Trimming removed 0 bases at V and 3 bases at J, with 6 bases between. Germline V gene data show CDR1 as SQVTM and CDR2 as ANQGSEA. The CDR3 runs 12 residues. CDR3 coding DNA: TGCAGCGTTGAAGACGGGGGCTACGAGCAGTACTTC. It translates to CSVEDGGYEQYF.

This clonotype was picked up many times. The chain recombines TRBV6-7 with TRBJ2-7; D remains unclear. Being an ORF, TRBV6-7 has a function that is uncertain. V was shortened by 2 bases and J by 2 bases, with 7 bases between the two germline ends. There are 13 residues in the CDR3. CDR3 sequence (DNA): TGTGCCAGCAGTTACCCATTTCCCTACGAGCAGTACTTC. Amino acid sequence: CASSYPFPYEQYF.

Ten or more counts support this clonotype. The gene calls are TRBV14 and TRBJ1-1, with unresolved D. Germline CDR1 SGHDN, CDR2 FVKESK. CDR3 length: 15 amino acids. V was cut by 4 bases and J by 6 bases, with 18 bases left in between. The CDR3 nucleotides are TGTGCCAGCAGCCCCCACTGGGCAGCGAATTCTGAAGCTTTCTTT. Protein product: CASSPHWAANSEAFF.

This rearrangement joins TRBV4-3 to TRBJ2-1, with D perhaps given as TRBD1 or TRBD2 (5 bases each). The V end was cut by 3 bases, the J end by 7 bases, with 10 bases between. The CDR3 is 13 amino acids. Germline V CDR1 and CDR2: LGHNA, YSLEER. The CDR3 loop is CASSQGVGNEQFF. The CDR3 DNA reads TGCGCCAGCAGCCAGGGGGTGGGGAATGAGCAGTTCTTC.

This clonotype has at least ten counts. The chain carries TRBV5-1 and TRBJ2-7, with 7 nucleotides matching TRBD1. This CDR3 has 14 residues. Germline V gene data show CDR1 as SGHRS and CDR2 as YFSETQ. Trimming removed 4 bases from V and 6 bases from J; junction bases left unmatched: 10. The CDR3 here is CASSPDTGDGEQYF. In DNA form, the CDR3 reads TGCGCCAGCAGCCCCGACACAGGGGACGGCGAGCAGTACTTC.

This clonotype was detected ten times or more. The V gene is TRBV20-1, the J gene TRBJ1-6; 7 nucleotides match TRBD1. V lost 4 bases to trimming and J lost 6 bases; unmatched junction nucleotides: 6. The CDR3 runs to 14 residues. The germline gives CDR1 DFQATT, CDR2 SNEGSKA (reference sequence). Here the CDR3 reads CSATEGTVNSPLHF. The CDR3, as DNA: TGCAGTGCTACCGAGGGGACAGTTAATTCACCCCTCCACTTT.

This clonotype occurred many times. The rearrangement links TRBV20-1 to TRBJ1-1; a weak D match, TRBD1 (5 bases). V was pared by 3 bases and J by 3 bases, with 11 bases between. The CDR3 is 13 amino acids. Germline CDR1 is DFQATT and CDR2 is SNEGSKA (reference sequence). The DNA for the CDR3 is TGCAGTGCTAGGGGGGATGGAGACACTGAAGCTTTCTTT. The encoded protein is CSARGDGDTEAFF.

This clonotype was counted many times. The chain employs TRBV9 and TRBJ2-3, with TRBD2 matching over 9 bases. From germline, CDR1 is SGDLS and CDR2 YYNGEE. The CDR3 has 16 amino acids. Unmatched junction bases numbered 9, after V lost 4 bases and J lost 3 bases. DNA for the CDR3: TGTGCCAGCAGCCCCCCAGGCGGGGGGGGAACAGATACGCAGTATTTT. This translates into CASSPPGGGGTDTQYF.

The sample holds many counts of this clonotype. This chain joins TRBV6-2 or TRBV6-3 and TRBJ2-3; 10 bases agree with TRBD2. The V gene end was trimmed by 5 bases and the J gene end by 2 bases; junction bases not matched to a gene: 1. This CDR3 contains 14 residues. The germline CDR1 and CDR2 sequences are MNHEY and SVGEGT. In DNA form, the CDR3 reads TGTGCCAGCAGTAGCGGGGGGGCCACAGATACGCAGTATTTT. Its translation: CASSSGGATDTQYF.

This clonotype was seen only a few times. V usage is TRBV10-3 and J usage is TRBJ2-1, with 8 bases fitting TRBD1. This CDR3 comprises 14 residues. V gave up 2 bases and J gave up 10 bases; unmatched junction bases: 7. Germline-derived CDR1 and CDR2 are ENHRY and SYGVKD. Here the CDR3 DNA reads TGTGCCATCAGTGAGGGACAGGGAGTAGGGGAGCAGTTCTTC. This translates into CAISEGQGVGEQFF.

This clonotype was observed many times. The chain combines TRBV7-2 with TRBJ2-5, with TRBD1 matching 8 bases. Looked up from germline, CDR1 is SGHTA and CDR2 is FQGNSA. This CDR3 contains 14 residues. V trimming: 2 bases; J trimming: 4 bases; junction bases outside the gene matches: 3. The CDR3 is CASSLNGQGETQYF. In DNA, the CDR3 is TGTGCCAGCAGCTTAAACGGACAGGGAGAGACCCAGTACTTC.

This clonotype was recorded at least ten times. This chain connects TRBV28 to TRBJ2-7; possible D gene TRBD1, 5 bases. Germline V lookup: CDR1 MDHEN, CDR2 SYDVKM. This CDR3 has 13 amino acids. The V and J ends lost 3 bases and 2 bases respectively, with 8 bases between them. CDR3 in DNA: TGTGCCAGCAGTTTTCGACAGACCTACGAGCAGTACTTC. Translation gives CASSFRQTYEQYF.

The gene calls are TRBV5-8 and TRBJ2-7, with 7 nucleotides matching TRBD1. CDR1 SGHTS and CDR2 YDEGEE come from the germline V gene. Trimming took 4 bases from V and 0 from J; bases not matched to a gene: 10. The CDR3 contains 16 residues. The CDR3: CASSVGTAANSYEQYF. The CDR3 DNA is TGTGCCAGCAGCGTCGGGACAGCGGCAAACTCCTACGAGCAGTACTTC.

The table lists this clonotype with a count of one. The chain uses TRBV3-1 and TRBJ2-1, with D possibly called TRBD1 or TRBD2 (6 bases each). Trimming removed 0 bases from V and 3 bases from J, with 15 bases in between. The CDR3 is 17 amino acids. The germline V gene has CDR1 LGHDT and CDR2 YNNKEL (reference sequence). CDR3 amino acids: CASSQDWRGGLYNEQFF. The DNA of the CDR3 is TGTGCCAGCAGCCAAGACTGGCGAGGGGGGCTCTACAATGAGCAGTTCTTC.

This clonotype was observed at least ten times. V and J are TRBV4-2 and TRBJ2-1; 9 positions match TRBD1. J gave up 4 bases and V 2 bases, and 3 bases lay outside the gene matches. CDR1 and CDR2 from the germline V gene are LGHNA and YNFKEQ. This CDR3 has 15 residues. CDR3 in amino acids: CASSQRQGVYNEQFF. The CDR3 nucleotides are TGTGCCAGCAGCCAACGACAGGGGGTGTACAATGAGCAGTTCTTC.

This clonotype showed up many times. The V and J genes are TRBV6-5 and TRBJ2-7, with TRBD2 as a possible D gene (5 bases). Germline V gene data show CDR1 as MNHEY and CDR2 as SVGAGI. V lost 0 bases, J lost 0 bases, and 12 bases lay in between. CDR3 length: 16 amino acids. The CDR3 protein is CASSYSQLGISYEQYF. DNA for the CDR3: TGTGCCAGCAGTTACTCTCAACTAGGGATCTCCTACGAGCAGTACTTC.

At least ten counts were recorded for this clonotype. The chain joins TRBV5-1 to TRBJ2-3; D is unclear. The CDR3 has 17 amino acids. Trimming took 2 bases from V and 1 from J, leaving 17 bases between them. Germline V gene data show CDR1 as SGHRS and CDR2 as YFSETQ. CDR3 in DNA: TGCGCCAGCAGCTTATCCCAGCAGCCTGTTGGCACAGATACGCAGTATTTT. Amino acid sequence: CASSLSQQPVGTDTQYF.

The chain links TRBV5-1 to TRBJ1-4; D possibly corresponds to TRBD1 (5 bases). The CDR3 loop spans 15 amino acids. CDR1 SGHRS and CDR2 YFSETQ come from the germline V gene. V was cut by 0 bases and J by 8 bases, with 14 bases left in between. CDR3 sequence reads: CASSLEGSVSEKLFF. The DNA for the CDR3 is TGCGCCAGCAGCTTGGAGGGGAGTGTTTCCGAAAAACTGTTTTTT.

There are many counts of this clonotype. This rearrangement joins TRBV5-1 to TRBJ1-6; a possible D gene is TRBD1 (5 bases). Germline assignment: CDR1 SGHRS and CDR2 YFSETQ. V lost 6 bases and J lost 8, with 12 bases in between. The CDR3 totals 13 residues. This CDR3 is CASTWGMDSPLHF. Written as DNA, the CDR3 is TGCGCCAGCACTTGGGGGATGGATTCACCCCTCCACTTT.

V usage is TRBV2 and J usage is TRBJ2-1; a weak D match, TRBD1 (5 bases). The CDR3 consists of 13 residues. Trimming left V 4 bases short and J 7 bases short, with 11 bases between. Looked up from germline, CDR1 is SNHLY and CDR2 is FYNNEI. CDR3 in DNA: TGTGCCAGCAGTGGGACATTGGGGAATGAGCAGTTCTTC. This sequence encodes CASSGTLGNEQFF.

A note on this clonotype: A single base separates this from a much larger clone, so it may be a read error. The chain carries TRBV18 and TRBJ2-2; TRBD2 might be the D (5 bases). The V gene's germline CDR1 is KGHSH and CDR2 LQKENI. The CDR3 spans 16 residues. For the CDR3, the DNA is TGTGCCAGCTCACCATCAATCACAAGCAACACCGGGGAGCCGTTTTTT. It translates to CASSPSITSNTGEPFF.

This clonotype has at least ten counts. This chain joins TRBV10-3 and TRBJ1-1, with D tentatively TRBD1 (6 bases). V was shortened by 8 bases and J by 5 bases, with 15 bases between the two germline ends. The CDR3 contains 13 residues. Germline CDR1 reads ENHRY; CDR2 reads SYGVKD. CDR3 in amino acids: CAILQGLSTEAFF. The CDR3 region has the DNA TGTGCCATCCTACAGGGTTTGAGTACTGAAGCTTTCTTT.

V and J are TRBV29-1 and TRBJ2-3; perhaps TRBD1 as D (6 bases). The CDR3 has 14 amino acids. Trimming shortened V by 4 bases and J by 3 bases, and 14 bases separated the two germline ends. Germline V gene sequence: CDR1 SQVTM, CDR2 ANQGSEA. CDR3: CSVGQGFETDTQYF. The CDR3 coding sequence is TGCAGCGTTGGGCAGGGGTTTGAGACAGATACGCAGTATTTT.

This clonotype was counted many times. The chain links TRBV15 to TRBJ1-2, with D unresolved. The CDR3 length is 13 residues. Germline-derived CDR1 and CDR2 are LNHNV and YYDKDF (reference sequence). Trimming pared 0 bases from V and 7 bases from J, leaving 9 bases between. The CDR3 DNA reads TGTGCCACCAGCAGAGATCTTTTTGGTGGCTACACCTTC. Translating it yields CATSRDLFGGYTF.

This clonotype was detected many times. V gene TRBV20-1 combines with J gene TRBJ1-5; 7 bases agree with TRBD1. V lost 6 bases and J lost 5; bases outside the gene matches: 16. The CDR3 sequence is 16 residues long. The V gene's germline CDR1 is DFQATT and CDR2 SNEGSKA (reference sequence). Here the CDR3 DNA reads TGCAGTGCCGGAAGAGGATGGGACAGCCGTTATCAGCCCCAGCATTTT. This sequence encodes CSAGRGWDSRYQPQHF.

This clonotype was seen repeatedly, ten times or more. V is TRBV28 and J is TRBJ2-1; D is undetermined. Between the trimmed V and J ends, which lost 5 bases and 5 bases, there was a span of 13 bases. The CDR3 spans 14 residues. CDR1 MDHEN and CDR2 SYDVKM come from the germline V gene. The DNA of the CDR3 is TGTGCCAGCAGTCCCGCGTCAGGTAACAATGAGCAGTTCTTC. This gives the protein CASSPASGNNEQFF.